This is a list of T cell receptor beta chains from one sample in a study of tumor and adjacent non-tumor tissue in lung cancer. One entry per CDR3 protein, called by TCRdb with MiXCR from the multiplex PCR reads. The sample contains more than 85,000 distinct CDR3 sequences, approximately 82% of which appear only once. The sequenced sample was lung tumor tissue. All receptors come from an older woman with non-small cell lung cancer. Both conserved end residues are part of each CDR3. D genes are given only for firm matches. Not every row has a clone size; where given, it reads once, few, many or a size class.

d_call	v_call	j_call	cdr3_length	clone_size	cdr3_aa	cdr3_nt
NA	TRBV20-1	TRBJ1-4	13	NA	CCAGGDKDEKLVF	TGCTGTGCTGGGGGAGACAAGGACGAAAAACTGGTTTTT
NA	TRBV11-2	TRBJ2-4	16	NA	CASSHGRGGVGNIQYF	TGTGCCAGCAGTCACGGCAGAGGGGGGGTCGGAAACATTCAATACTTC
NA	TRBV6-5	TRBJ1-1	15	NA	CASKFEGAKNTETFF	TGTGCTAGCAAATTTGAAGGGGCGAAGAACACTGAAACTTTCTTT
NA	TRBV11-2	TRBJ2-1	15	once	CASSSTEGGYNEQSF	TGTGCCAGCAGCTCAACGGAAGGGGGTTACAATGAGCAGTCCTTC
NA	TRBV11-2	TRBJ1-6	14	NA	CTSSLEANNSPLHF	TGTACCAGCAGCTTAGAAGCAAATAATTCGCCCCTCCACTTT
NA	TRBV7-8	TRBJ1-2	13	NA	CVSSLDGVYGYTF	TGTGTCAGCAGCTTAGACGGAGTCTATGGCTACACCTTC
NA	TRBV11-3	TRBJ2-3	12	NA	CAGSLRSDTQYF	TGTGCCGGCAGCTTACGCAGCGATACGCAGTATTTT
TRBD1	TRBV28	TRBJ1-5	16	NA	CASKPQTGGAGQSQHF	TGTGCCAGCAAGCCCCAAACAGGGGGCGCTGGTCAGTCCCAGCATTTT
NA	TRBV11-2	TRBJ1-6	14	NA	CASNLEASNSSLHF	TGTGCGAGCAACTTAGAAGCAAGTAATTCATCCCTCCACTTT
TRBD1	TRBV7-9	TRBJ1-2	13	NA	CASSRQGGDGYTF	TGTGCCAGCAGCAGACAGGGAGGGGATGGCTACACCTTC
NA	TRBV29-1	TRBJ1-2	13	many	CSVEVGGRGGYTF	TGCAGCGTTGAAGTTGGAGGGCGCGGGGGCTACACCTTC
NA	TRBV20-1	TRBJ1-5	16	NA	CSARDRQAYSNQPQHF	TGCAGTGCTAGAGATCGTCAGGCTTATAGCAATCAACCCCAGCATTTT